This T cell receptor (beta chain) was obtained from a study of T-cell reconstitution after alpha-beta-depleted transplantation in children. The CDR3 spans 15 residues. V dropped 0 bases and J dropped 0 bases, with 10 bases sitting between them. Germline assignment: CDR1 SGHRS and CDR2 YFSETQ. It was with unique molecular identifiers that the TCRbeta library was prepared. Using its own MiXCR run on the PCR reads, TCRdb lists one record per CDR3 protein. The data contain about 980,000 distinct CDR3 sequences, 25% to 35% of them seen just once; the ten biggest clones take up 28%. This receptor was obtained from a boy under three years old who had a stem cell transplant for SCID, so the T cells may come from the graft donor. The specimen was PBMCs, mostly from graft donor cells, collected 360 days after TCRalphabeta/CD19-depleted stem cell transplant. The V gene is TRBV5-1, the J gene TRBJ2-7, with no clear D. The CDR3 DNA follows: TGCGCCAGCAGCTTGGTTGGGTTGTACTCCTACGAGCAGTACTTC. Protein: CASSLVGLYSYEQYF.